This T cell receptor beta chain was observed in a study of blood T cells in healthy people across ages. Study at large: T cells yielded about one barcoded beta molecule per two cells through template switching.

A second PCR, run for roughly 7 to 11 cycles, used a sample-barcoded 5' primer plus a J-beta primer mix. TCRdb reprocessed the 5' RACE reads via MiXCR and lists one record per CDR3 protein. Here the sample spans 600,000 to 850,000 distinct CDR3 sequences, approximately 25% being singletons. In this sample, this clonotype turned up a few times. V trimming: 3 bases; J trimming: 7 bases; junction bases outside the gene matches: 4. This CDR3 is built from 13 residues. CDR1 and CDR2 (germline): KGHDR, SFDVKD. These data were also filed under a second study, of T cells of mothers and their children.

This TCR was recovered from a boy aged 10-17 years in good health. V is TRBV24-1 and J is TRBJ1-2; 7 bases are shared with TRBD1. Specimen: blood. The DNA of the CDR3 is TGTGCCACCAGTGATCGGACAGGAACTGGCTACACCTTC. Protein sequence: CATSDRTGTGYTF.